This T cell receptor delta chain originates from a study of gamma-delta chains in newborns, infants, children. Study context: Microbial exposure reportedly drives polyclonal innate γδ T cell expansion after birth.

CDR3 length: 16 amino acids. The V gene's germline CDR1 is GEAIGNYY and CDR2 EKD. In the case of this clone: A much larger clone lies one base from this, so it may be a read error. The same CDR3 is also encoded by other DNA sequences in this sample.

With CATT, TCRdb re-called clones from the reads. Of several thousand delta-chain clones detected, roughly 3.5% appear once; the ten largest clones hold roughly a sixth. Sequenced sample: blood. The chain carries TRDV2 and TRDJ2, with 10 bases lining up with TRDD3. The source is a child who was a newborn, infant or young child, either healthy, febrile or measles-vaccinated (not recorded which). CDR3 DNA: TGTGCCTGCGACAACGTGGGGGGATACGGAACAGCACAACTCTTCTTT. Amino acid sequence: CACDNVGGYGTAQLFF.